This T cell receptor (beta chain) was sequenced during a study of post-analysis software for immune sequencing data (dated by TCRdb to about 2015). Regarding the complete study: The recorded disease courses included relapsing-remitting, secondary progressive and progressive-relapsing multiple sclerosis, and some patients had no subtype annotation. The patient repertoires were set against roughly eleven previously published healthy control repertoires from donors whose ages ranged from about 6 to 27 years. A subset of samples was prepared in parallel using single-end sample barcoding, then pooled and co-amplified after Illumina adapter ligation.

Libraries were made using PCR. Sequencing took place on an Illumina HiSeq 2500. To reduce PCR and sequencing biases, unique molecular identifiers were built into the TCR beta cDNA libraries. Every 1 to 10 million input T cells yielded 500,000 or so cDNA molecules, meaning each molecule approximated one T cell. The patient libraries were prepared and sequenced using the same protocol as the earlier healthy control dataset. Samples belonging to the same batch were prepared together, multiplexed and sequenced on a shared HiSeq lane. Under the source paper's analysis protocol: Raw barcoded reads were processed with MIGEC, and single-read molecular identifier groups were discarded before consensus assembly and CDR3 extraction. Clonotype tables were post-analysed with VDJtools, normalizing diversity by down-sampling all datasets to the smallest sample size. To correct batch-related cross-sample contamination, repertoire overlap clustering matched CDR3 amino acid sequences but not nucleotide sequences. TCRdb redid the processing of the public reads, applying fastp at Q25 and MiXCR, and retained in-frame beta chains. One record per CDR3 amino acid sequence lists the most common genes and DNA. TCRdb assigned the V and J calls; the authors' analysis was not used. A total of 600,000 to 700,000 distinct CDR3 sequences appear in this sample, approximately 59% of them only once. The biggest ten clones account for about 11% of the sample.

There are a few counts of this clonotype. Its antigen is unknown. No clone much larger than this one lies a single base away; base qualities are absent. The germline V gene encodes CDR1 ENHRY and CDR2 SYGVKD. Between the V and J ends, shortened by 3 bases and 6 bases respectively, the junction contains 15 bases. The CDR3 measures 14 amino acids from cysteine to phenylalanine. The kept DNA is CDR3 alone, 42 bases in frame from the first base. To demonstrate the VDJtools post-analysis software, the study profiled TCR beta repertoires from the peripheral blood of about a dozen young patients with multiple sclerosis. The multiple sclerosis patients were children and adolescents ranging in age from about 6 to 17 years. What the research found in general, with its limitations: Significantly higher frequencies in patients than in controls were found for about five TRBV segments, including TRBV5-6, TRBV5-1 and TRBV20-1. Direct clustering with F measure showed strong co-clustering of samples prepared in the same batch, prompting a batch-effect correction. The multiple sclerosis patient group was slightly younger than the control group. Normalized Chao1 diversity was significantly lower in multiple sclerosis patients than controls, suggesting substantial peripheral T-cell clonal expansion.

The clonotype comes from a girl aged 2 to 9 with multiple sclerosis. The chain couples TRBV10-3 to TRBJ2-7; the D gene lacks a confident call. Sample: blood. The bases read TGTGCCATCAGTGATCGGACCCCTCTGAGCGAGCAGTACTTC. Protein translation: CAISDRTPLSEQYF.